This T cell receptor beta chain was sequenced in a study of blood T cells in healthy people across ages. A second PCR, run for about 7 to 11 cycles, used a sample-barcoded 5' primer plus a J-beta primer mix. MiXCR, run by TCRdb on the 5' RACE reads, gives a single entry per CDR3 protein. The data contain 1.5 million or so distinct CDR3 sequences, 40% to 50% of them singletons. This clonotype has only a few counts. The trim removed 5 bases at V and 7 bases at J, leaving 6 bases unmatched. The germline V gene has CDR1 DFQATT and CDR2 SNEGSKA (reference sequence). There are 12 residues in the CDR3. The rearrangement joins TRBV20-1 to TRBJ1-2; 8 bases line up with TRBD1. The TCR comes from a young woman in good health. Sequenced input: blood. CDR3 nucleotide sequence: TGCAGTGCTCGGACAGGGATGGGTGGCTACACCTTC. Translated, it gives CSARTGMGGYTF.